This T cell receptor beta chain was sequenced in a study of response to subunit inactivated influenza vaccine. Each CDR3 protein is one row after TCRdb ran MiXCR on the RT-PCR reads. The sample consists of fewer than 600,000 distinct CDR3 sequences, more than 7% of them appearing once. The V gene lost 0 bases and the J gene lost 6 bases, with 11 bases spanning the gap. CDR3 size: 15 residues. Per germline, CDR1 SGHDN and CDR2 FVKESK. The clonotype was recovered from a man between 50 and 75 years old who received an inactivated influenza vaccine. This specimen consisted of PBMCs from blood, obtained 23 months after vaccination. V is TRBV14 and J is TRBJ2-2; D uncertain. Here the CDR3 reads CASSQDYKPAGELFF. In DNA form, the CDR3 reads TGTGCCAGCAGCCAAGATTATAAGCCGGCCGGGGAGCTGTTTTTT.